This T cell receptor (beta chain) was retrieved from a study of OX40 agonist ivuxolimab in advanced cancers. Autoimmune disease history or systemic immunosuppression barred patients. Profiling relied on immunoSEQ multiplex PCR, and the TCRdb table lists in-frame clones only, not all of them. The sample carries around 94,000 clones, about 85% recorded once. V dropped 5 bases and J dropped 3; count of bases not matched to a gene: 8. This CDR3 contains 15 residues. Germline V CDR1 and CDR2: SGHNT, YENEEA. The sequence was obtained from an adult with an advanced solid tumor such as melanoma, head and neck, liver or kidney cancer. This sequence joins TRBV11-3 and TRBJ2-7; 9 bases line up with TRBD1. The source was CD4+ or CD8+ T cells sorted from blood, collected in a trial of the OX40 agonist ivuxolimab. In nucleotides, the CDR3 is TGTGCCAGCAGCGGCGGGACAGGGCTTTACTACGAGCAGTACTTC. As protein: CASSGGTGLYYEQYF.